There are many counts of the clone carrying this T cell receptor beta chain. The target antigen is unknown. This sample was taken from a study of identical twins. Findings of the study overall: Some out-of-frame alpha sequences were shared by twins, and these showed excess low generation probability. Without tracking the same donors, conclusions rested on cross-sectional statistical analysis. In zero-insertion analyses, partial confounding could arise from invariant MAIT and iNKT cells.

Template switching (which added a universal primer site) was used, and cDNA carried unique molecular identifiers. Each CDR3 protein gets one entry after TCRdb re-called the 5' RACE reads with MiXCR. The table lists some 560,000 distinct CDR3 sequences, more than 9% of them singletons. The germline CDR1 and CDR2 sequences are SEHNR and FQNEAQ (reference sequence). CDR3 length: 14 amino acids. The ends were cut back, 5 bases at V and 8 bases at J, with 16 bases in the middle. These data were likewise used in another study, on yellow fever vaccine responses in identical twins.

The receptor was derived from a woman between 18 and 29 years old in good health. Sequenced material: PBMCs. The gene calls are TRBV7-9 and TRBJ2-1; no definite D call. For the CDR3, the DNA is TGTGCCAGCAGCCCAAGCTCAGCCAGCCATGAGCAGTTCTTC. It is translated as CASSPSSASHEQFF. The full variable domain, completed using reference TRBV7-9 and TRBJ2-1, is DTGVSQNPRHKITKRGQNVTFRCDPISEHNRLYWYRQTLGQGPEFLTYFQNEAQLEKSRLLSDRFSAERPKGSFSTLEIQRTEQGDSAMYLCASSPSSASHEQFFGPGTRLTVL.